This TCR beta chain was sequenced during a study of OX40 agonist ivuxolimab in advanced cancers. Assay: immunoSEQ multiplex PCR; the TCRdb copy retains only in-frame clones and omits some. This sample yields about 80,000 clones, of which 80% to 95% are seen a single time; more than 1.5% belongs to the top ten. Looked up from germline, CDR1 is SGHRS and CDR2 is YFSETQ. This CDR3 contains 13 residues. Between the trimmed V and J ends, which lost 0 bases and 1 base, there was a span of 2 bases. The TCR was taken from an adult with an advanced solid tumor such as melanoma, head and neck, liver or kidney cancer. The rearrangement links TRBV5-1 to TRBJ1-3; D gene unclear. The sample consisted of CD4+ or CD8+ T cells sorted from blood, taken in a trial of the OX40 agonist ivuxolimab. The CDR3 reads CASSLGSGNTIYF. The DNA for the CDR3 is TGCGCCAGCAGCTTGGGGTCTGGAAACACCATATATTTT. Variable domain in full (rest from reference TRBV5-1 and TRBJ1-3): KAGVTQTPRYLIKTRGQQVTLSCSPISGHRSVSWYQQTPGQGLQFLFEYFSETQRNKGNFPGRFSGRQFSNSRSEMNVSTLELGDSALYLCASSLGSGNTIYFGEGSWLTVV.